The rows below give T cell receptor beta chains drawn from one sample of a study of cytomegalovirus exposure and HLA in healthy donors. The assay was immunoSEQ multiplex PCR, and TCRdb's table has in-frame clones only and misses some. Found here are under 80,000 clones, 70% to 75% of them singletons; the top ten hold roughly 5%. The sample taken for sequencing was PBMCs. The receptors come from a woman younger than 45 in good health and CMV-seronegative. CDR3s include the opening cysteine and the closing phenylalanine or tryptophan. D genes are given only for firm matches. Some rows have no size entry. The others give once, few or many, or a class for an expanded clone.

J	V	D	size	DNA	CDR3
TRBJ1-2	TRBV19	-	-	TGTGCCAGTAGCAAAGCAGGGGCGGCATACGGCTACACCTTC	CASSKAGAAYGYTF
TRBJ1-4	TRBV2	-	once	TGTGCCAGCAGGAAGGCGGGGGAGAAAACAACTAATGAAAAACTGTTTTTT	CASRKAGEKTTNEKLFF
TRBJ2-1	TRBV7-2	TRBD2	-	TGTGCCAGCAGCAGACTAGCGGGAGGGCCATACAATGAGCAGTTCTTC	CASSRLAGGPYNEQFF
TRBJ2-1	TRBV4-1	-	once	TGCGCCAGCAGCCAACCACGGGGTGAGCAGTTCTTC	CASSQPRGEQFF
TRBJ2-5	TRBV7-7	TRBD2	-	TGTGCCAGCACCAAAGCGGGAGGAAGGCAAGAGACCCAGTACTTC	CASTKAGGRQETQYF
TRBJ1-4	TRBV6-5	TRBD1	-	TGTGCCAGCAGTTGGACAGGAGCATCTAATGAAAAACTGTTTTTT	CASSWTGASNEKLFF
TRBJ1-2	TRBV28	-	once	TGTGCCAGCAGTTTACTCAGTGGCGGCTACACCTTC	CASSLLSGGYTF
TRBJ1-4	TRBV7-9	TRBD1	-	TGTGCCAGCAGTGTAAGACAGGGGTGGGATGAAAAACTGTTTTTT	CASSVRQGWDEKLFF
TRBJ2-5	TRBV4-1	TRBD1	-	TGCGCCAGCAGCCAAGTCCAGGGGGCTGGGACCCAGTACTTC	CASSQVQGAGTQYF
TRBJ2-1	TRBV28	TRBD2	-	TGTGCCAGTTCCGAACGGCTAGCGGTGTTGGGTGAGCAGTTCTTC	CASSERLAVLGEQFF
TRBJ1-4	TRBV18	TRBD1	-	TGTGCCAGCTCACCCTGGACAGGTCTAGTTGCTAATGAAAAACTGTTTTTT	CASSPWTGLVANEKLFF
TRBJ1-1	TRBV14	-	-	TGTGCCAGCAGCCAAGCCGTTTGGGGGGGGATGACTGAAGCTTTCTTT	CASSQAVWGGMTEAFF
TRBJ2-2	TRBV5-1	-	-	TGCGCCAGCAGCTTGGAGGGAGTTCCGAACACCGGGGAGCTGTTTTTT	CASSLEGVPNTGELFF
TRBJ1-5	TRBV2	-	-	TGTGCCAGCAGTGAAGTCAGGGTGGGTCAGCCCCAGCATTTT	CASSEVRVGQPQHF
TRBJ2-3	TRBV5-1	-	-	TGCGCCAGCAGCTTGGTGGGACTCCTTTTAAGGACAGATACGCAGTATTTT	CASSLVGLLLRTDTQYF